This TCR beta chain comes out of a study of blood T cell repertoires in COVID-19. Between the trimmed V and J ends, which lost 0 bases and 4 bases, there was a span of 12 bases. The CDR3 is 15 residues long. Germline CDR1 reads MNHEY; CDR2 reads SMNVEV (reference sequence). TCRdb keeps only in-frame clones here, not all; method: immunoSEQ multiplex PCR. In the table there are over 200,000 clones, 88% of which are singletons. This TCR came from a man in his fifties or sixties who had recovered from COVID-19. The chain uses TRBV27 and TRBJ1-2, with a possible D match to TRBD1 (6 bases). Sequenced input: peripheral blood. The CDR3 coding sequence is TGTGCCAGCAGTTTATCGGAGGGGGGGGGCTATGGCTACACCTTC. Amino acids: CASSLSEGGGYGYTF.